A single sample is the source of the 22 T cell receptor beta chains below, sequenced in a study of blood T cell repertoires in COVID-19. The table came from immunoSEQ multiplex PCR; TCRdb's copy has only in-frame clones and leaves some out. The data contain about 110,000 clones, around 82% of them singletons. What was sequenced was peripheral blood. These receptors came from a woman aged 60-70 years with acute or convalescent COVID-19.

This chain links TRBV5-8 with TRBJ1-5; TRBD1 matches 7 bases. The CDR3 contains 15 residues. CDR1 and CDR2 (germline): SGHTS, YDEGEE. Trimming at V came to 2 bases and at J to 0 bases, leaving 2 bases not matched to a gene. CDR3: CASSLTGASNQPQHF. CDR3 DNA: TGTGCCAGCAGCTTAACAGGGGCTAGCAATCAGCCCCAGCATTTT.

A single count supports this clone. The DNA for the CDR3 is TGTGCCAGCAGTGCAGGGGGAACTGACACCGGGGAGCTGTTTTTT. The encoded protein is CASSAGGTDTGELFF. The rearrangement uses TRBV6-4 and TRBJ2-2; TRBD1 matches 7 bases. Germline values: CDR1 MRHNA, CDR2 SNTAGT. The CDR3 is 15 amino acids. V lost 4 bases to trimming and J lost 3 bases; unmatched junction nucleotides: 5.

The CDR3 DNA follows: TGTGCCAGCAGTTTGTCCGGTACCGGGACAGGGGGTTACGAGCAGTACTTC. Translating gives CASSLSGTGTGGYEQYF. The chain joins TRBV27 to TRBJ2-7; 11 bases agree with TRBD1. The V gene end was trimmed by 3 bases and the J gene end by 4 bases; junction bases not matched to a gene: 11. Germline CDR1 and CDR2: MNHEY and SMNVEV (reference sequence). The CDR3 covers 17 residues.

The rearrangement links TRBV12-3 or TRBV12-4 to TRBJ2-2; TRBD1 might be the D (5 bases). This CDR3 spans 13 amino acids. Trimming took off 5 bases at V and 6 bases at J, with 10 bases between the two ends. CDR3 nucleotide sequence: TGTGCCAGCAGTCCGACAGCTCCCGGGGAGCTGTTTTTT. Protein product: CASSPTAPGELFF.

The rearrangement joins TRBV6-2 or TRBV6-3 to TRBJ2-7; no clear D. The V end was cut by 6 bases, the J end by 2 bases, with 14 bases between. Germline lookup yields CDR1 MNHEY and CDR2 SVGEGT. This CDR3 spans 14 amino acids. The CDR3 here is CASSPFAKTYEQYF. In DNA form, the CDR3 reads TGTGCCAGCAGCCCTTTTGCGAAAACCTACGAGCAGTACTTC.

The V and J genes are TRBV28 and TRBJ1-4; a possible D gene is TRBD1 (5 bases). This CDR3 is 15 amino acids long. Germline CDR1 MDHEN, CDR2 SYDVKM. The V gene lost 6 bases and the J gene lost 7 bases, with 18 bases spanning the gap. CDR3 sequence reads: CASRSRLRTGEKLFF. CDR3 bases: TGTGCCAGCAGATCCCGTCTCCGAACAGGTGAAAAACTGTTTTTT.

The J gene is TRBJ2-2, the V gene TRBV24-1, with 7 bases aligning to TRBD1. This CDR3 has 15 amino acids. The germline CDR1 and CDR2 sequences are KGHDR and SFDVKD. Trimming took 4 bases from V and 8 from J; bases not matched to a gene: 9. The CDR3 spells CATSDVGTARGELFF. CDR3 DNA: TGTGCCACCAGTGACGTCGGGACAGCACGTGGGGAGCTGTTTTTT.

V gene TRBV29-1 combines with J gene TRBJ1-1, with D perhaps TRBD1 (6 bases). This CDR3 contains 11 residues. CDR1 is SQVTM, CDR2 ANQGSEA, per germline. Trimming removed 0 bases from V and 10 bases from J, with 9 bases in between. CDR3 DNA sequence: TGCAGCGTTGAAGAGGGGGCCGGAGCTTTCTTT. Protein product: CSVEEGAGAFF. Full variable domain (missing parts from reference TRBV29-1 and TRBJ1-1): SAVISQKPSRDICQRGTSLTIQCQVDSQVTMMFWYRQQPGQSLTLIATANQGSEATYESGFVIDKFPISRPNLTFSTLTVSNMSPEDSSIYLCSVEEGAGAFFGQGTRLTVV.

This clone appeared once. An end of the junction differs from the germline gene, which may be a read error. The rearrangement links TRBV14 to TRBJ2-1; TRBD2 matches 13 bases. Per the germline V gene, CDR1 is SGHDN and CDR2 is FVKESK. The CDR3 loop spans 12 amino acids. CDR3 nucleotide sequence: TGTGCCAGCAGCCAAACTACTAGCGGGGGGGTCTTC. Its protein is CASSQTTSGGVF.

J is TRBJ2-1 and V is TRBV19, with 8 positions matching TRBD2. This CDR3 is built from 15 residues. Trimming cost V 3 bases and J 4 bases; bases outside gene matches: 5. Germline values: CDR1 LNHDA, CDR2 SQIVND (reference sequence). CDR3 sequence: CASSIGSGGYNEQFF. The CDR3 bases are TGTGCCAGTAGTATCGGGTCGGGGGGGTACAATGAGCAGTTCTTC.

V is TRBV18 and J is TRBJ2-7; TRBD1 agrees at 8 bases. Trimming took 3 bases from V and 5 from J; bases not matched to a gene: 6. The CDR3 runs to 14 residues. CDR1 is KGHSH and CDR2 is LQKENI in the germline V gene. Written as DNA, the CDR3 is TGTGCCAGCTCACCGCGGGACAGGCCTGACGAGCAGTACTTC. It translates to CASSPRDRPDEQYF. Drawing the rest from reference TRBV18 and TRBJ2-7, the complete variable domain is NAGVMQNPRHLVRRRGQEARLRCSPMKGHSHVYWYRQLPEEGLKFMVYLQKENIIDESGMPKERFSAEFPKEGPSILRIQQVVRGDSAAYFCASSPRDRPDEQYFGPGTRLTVT.

V usage is TRBV6-2 or TRBV6-3 and J usage is TRBJ1-5; possible D gene TRBD1, 5 bases. The germline V gene encodes CDR1 MNHEY and CDR2 SVGEGT. The CDR3 has 16 amino acids. V was trimmed by 4 bases and J by 4 bases, leaving 17 bases between them. Here the CDR3 DNA reads TGTGCCAGCAGTTCCTGGGGACTGAAATTTAATCAGCCCCAGCATTTT. It is translated as CASSSWGLKFNQPQHF.

This rearrangement joins TRBV20-1 to TRBJ2-1, with 8 nucleotides matching TRBD2. CDR3 size: 12 residues. CDR1 is DFQATT and CDR2 is SNEGSKA in the germline V gene (reference sequence). V trimming: 3 bases; J trimming: 8 bases; junction bases outside the gene matches: 3. The CDR3 loop reads CSASFGRDEQFF. As DNA, the CDR3 is TGCAGTGCTAGTTTCGGGAGGGATGAGCAGTTCTTC.

This chain joins TRBV18 and TRBJ1-2; D may be TRBD1 (5 bases). CDR1 and CDR2 from the germline V gene are KGHSH and LQKENI. The CDR3 has 14 amino acids. The V end was cut by 3 bases, the J end by 8 bases, with 16 bases between. The CDR3 bases are TGTGCCAGCTCACCGAAAGGGGATTCTGTAGGCTACACCTTC. Translation gives CASSPKGDSVGYTF.

The chain joins TRBV7-2 to TRBJ2-1; D is ambiguous. Germline lookup yields CDR1 SGHTA and CDR2 FQGNSA. This CDR3 region has 14 residues. The V and J ends lost 5 bases and 4 bases respectively, with 12 bases between them. CDR3 sequence (DNA): TGTGCCAGCAGCCCGAATTCGGGTTACAATGAGCAGTTCTTC. Protein product: CASSPNSGYNEQFF.

Comments on this clone: In the same sample, other DNA sequences code for this CDR3. The chain couples TRBV5-1 to TRBJ1-5, with 9 bases fitting TRBD1. This CDR3 has 15 amino acids. The trim removed 0 bases at V and 3 bases at J, leaving 1 base unmatched. Germline CDR1 is SGHRS and CDR2 is YFSETQ. The CDR3 here is CASSLGDRDNQPQHF. CDR3 bases: TGCGCCAGCAGCTTGGGGGACAGGGACAATCAGCCCCAGCATTTT.

This clone has more than one count but fewer than ten. The CDR3 DNA reads as TGTGCCAGCAGCCTATCTTGGGGGGACAGATTCGAGCAGTACTTC. It translates to CASSLSWGDRFEQYF. The J gene is TRBJ2-7, the V gene TRBV9, with a possible D match to TRBD1 (7 bases). The CDR3 loop spans 15 amino acids. Trimming took 4 bases from V and 6 from J, leaving 20 bases between them. Germline V CDR1 and CDR2: SGDLS, YYNGEE. The whole variable domain, remainder taken from reference TRBV9 and TRBJ2-7, is DSGVTQTPKHLITATGQRVTLRCSPRSGDLSVYWYQQSLDQGLQFLIQYYNGEERAKGNILERFSAQQFPDLHSELNLSSLELGDSALYFCASSLSWGDRFEQYFGPGTRLTVT.

This chain links TRBV9 with TRBJ2-1, with 7 bases lining up with TRBD1. J was trimmed by 4 bases and V by 0 bases; bases with no gene match: 4. Germline V gene data show CDR1 as SGDLS and CDR2 as YYNGEE. The CDR3 spans 15 residues. The CDR3 sequence is CASSVEGTVYNEQFF. DNA of the CDR3: TGTGCCAGCAGCGTAGAGGGGACAGTTTACAATGAGCAGTTCTTC. Looking up the rest from reference TRBV9 and TRBJ2-1 gives the full variable domain: DSGVTQTPKHLITATGQRVTLRCSPRSGDLSVYWYQQSLDQGLQFLIQYYNGEERAKGNILERFSAQQFPDLHSELNLSSLELGDSALYFCASSVEGTVYNEQFFGPGTRLTVL.

This clone was recorded once. The chain carries TRBV12-3 or TRBV12-4 and TRBJ1-6, with D perhaps TRBD1 (5 bases). Trimming took 6 bases from V and 7 from J, leaving 10 bases between them. This CDR3 is built from 13 residues. The CDR3 sequence: CASRRQKNSPLHF. CDR3 coding DNA: TGTGCCAGCAGAAGACAGAAGAATTCACCCCTCCACTTT.

J is TRBJ1-2 and V is TRBV4-1; 11 bases are a match to TRBD1. The CDR3 is 17 amino acids. Germline V CDR1 and CDR2: MGHRA, YSYEKL. With 1 base clipped from V and 3 bases from J, the junction kept 7 bases outside the gene matches. The CDR3 protein is CASSQVYRDRGDYGYTF. CDR3 nucleotide sequence: TGCGCCAGCAGCCAAGTTTACCGGGACAGGGGGGACTATGGCTACACCTTC.

The J gene is TRBJ1-4, the V gene TRBV19, with unresolved D. V was clipped by 5 bases and J by 0 bases, with 7 bases between them. The CDR3 spans 14 residues. The germline gives CDR1 LNHDA, CDR2 SQIVND (reference sequence). This chain's CDR3 is CASSPTSTNEKLFF. Here the CDR3 DNA reads TGTGCCAGTAGTCCCACATCAACTAATGAAAAACTGTTTTTT. The full variable domain, completed using reference TRBV19 and TRBJ1-4, is DGGITQSPKYLFRKEGQNVTLSCEQNLNHDAMYWYRQDPGQGLRLIYYSQIVNDFQKGDIAEGYSVSREKKESFPLTVTSAQKNPTAFYLCASSPTSTNEKLFFGSGTQLSVL.

The rearrangement joins TRBV5-1 to TRBJ2-7; TRBD1 aligns across 7 bases. V dropped 5 bases and J dropped 5; count of bases not matched to a gene: 7. The CDR3 runs 13 residues. The germline gives CDR1 SGHRS, CDR2 YFSETQ. The DNA of the CDR3 is TGCGCCAGCAGAAGACAGGGTGGCGACGAGCAGTACTTC. Protein product: CASRRQGGDEQYF.